The T cell receptor (beta chain) under discussion was sequenced for a study of PD-1 blockade in classical Hodgkin lymphoma. At the level of the study: Intravenous delivery of nivolumab at 3 mg/kg to patients occurred every 2 weeks.

This table comes from immunoSEQ multiplex PCR, and its TCRdb copy is limited to in-frame clones, with some not included. The sample comprises roughly 28,000 clones, around 80% of which are singletons, and about 18% rests with the top ten. Per germline, CDR1 SGHAT and CDR2 FQDESV (reference sequence). With 4 bases clipped from V and 5 bases from J, the junction kept 8 bases outside the gene matches. This CDR3 comprises 15 residues. General study points: The diversity seen at baseline in complete responders resembled that of newly diagnosed patients. There remain no defined causes for the repertoire differences, which possibly reflect disease activity or prior therapy. Baseline TCR diversity was reportedly lower in newly diagnosed patients than in healthy donors. It was reported as lower still in relapsed/refractory patients.

Time point indicated: cycle 4 day 1 (C4D1), after more than 5 weeks of nivolumab. Each of the patients experienced relapse following autologous stem cell transplantation, and their brentuximab vedotin exposure differed. For this clone: Its antigen is unidentified.

This chain joins TRBV11-1 and TRBJ2-1; TRBD1 matches at 7 bases. This clonotype was sampled from a human donor with classical Hodgkin lymphoma. This specimen consisted of peripheral blood mononuclear cells (PBMCs), obtained before the fourth cycle of nivolumab. The chain's CDR3 is CASSWFDRANNEQFF. CDR3 nucleotides: TGTGCCAGCAGCTGGTTCGACAGGGCAAACAATGAGCAGTTCTTC.